The entry below gives a single TCR beta chain sequence along with its context. CDR1 MRHNA and CDR2 SNTAGT come from the germline V gene. This CDR3 has 13 residues. The V gene end was trimmed by 4 bases and the J gene end by 6 bases; junction bases not matched to a gene: 1. The data were taken from a study of blood T cell repertoires in COVID-19. The overall study: The United States, Italy and Spain supplied acute and convalescent COVID-19 samples.

Participants were aged about 18 to 100 years from around 24 US areas. Cohort 3 donors counted as recovered after two negative PCRs, clearance, or resolved symptoms. Assay used: immunoSEQ multiplex PCR; TCRdb lists only in-frame clones, some missing. The table records about 160,000 clones, approximately 80% of them present only once. Sequencing was carried out using PBMCs or T cells enriched from blood (not recorded which). This TCR was sampled from a woman aged 60 to 75 who had recovered from COVID-19. V and J are TRBV6-4 and TRBJ1-5, with 9 bases that match TRBD1. CDR3 sequence reads: CASSVGQGQPQHF. The CDR3 DNA sequence: TGTGCCAGCAGTGTGGGACAGGGTCAGCCCCAGCATTTT.